This T cell receptor beta chain originates from a study of radiotherapy plus CTLA-4 blockade in lung cancer. Sequencing was performed with immunoSEQ multiplex PCR; in TCRdb, only in-frame clones are kept and a portion is missing. The repertoire holds about 77,000 clones, with roughly 74% as singletons. Lung cancer patients with chemo-refractory metastatic non-small-cell disease were given focal radiation plus CTLA-4 blockade with ipilimumab. Study results and caveats: Expansion of tumor-derived TCR clones was observed in blood after radiotherapy plus ipilimumab.

About this clone itself: Antigen unknown.

The CDR3 extends over 13 amino acids. Trimming cost V 2 bases and J 1 base, with 3 bases left between them. Germline values: CDR1 SGHTA, CDR2 FQGNSA. This TCR derives from a human donor with non-small cell lung cancer whose response to radiotherapy plus ipilimumab could not be evaluated. The sequences come from peripheral blood, collected from a patient treated with radiotherapy plus ipilimumab. The chain has TRBV7-2 and TRBJ1-5; D unclear. The CDR3 bases are TGTGCCAGCAGCTTATCGAGCAATCAGCCCCAGCATTTT. The encoded protein is CASSLSSNQPQHF.